The 30 T cell receptor beta chains below come from one sample, sequenced in a study of cytomegalovirus exposure and HLA in healthy donors. Primers for the PCR totalled 60 Vbeta and 13 Jbeta. The protocol was immunoSEQ multiplex PCR, while the TCRdb copy is restricted to in-frame clones and leaves out a portion. Among approximately 110,000 clones listed, roughly 69% were seen once. Source material: PBMCs. The origin of the receptors is a woman between 25 and 40 years old in good health and CMV-seronegative.

The chain combines TRBV27 with TRBJ1-5; possibly TRBD1 for D (6 bases). Germline CDR1 and CDR2: MNHEY and SMNVEV (reference sequence). The CDR3 length is 17 residues. Deletions cut 0 bases from V and 4 bases from J, with 16 bases between. The CDR3 DNA reads TGTGCCAGCAGTTTATCGGGGGACACCTATGGGAATCAGCCCCAGCATTTT. Residues: CASSLSGDTYGNQPQHF.

The chain carries TRBV19 and TRBJ2-7; 7 bases are a match to TRBD1. With V trimmed by 8 bases and J by 6 bases, 13 bases remained unmatched. The CDR3 runs to 14 residues. CDR1 and CDR2 from the germline V gene are LNHDA and SQIVND (reference sequence). For the CDR3, the DNA is TGTGCCAGTCCGCCCAATCAACAGGGGCGCGAGCAGTACTTC. It codes for CASPPNQQGREQYF.

The chain is built from TRBV7-9 and TRBJ2-1; 11 bases map to TRBD2. CDR3 length: 17 residues. V lost 1 base, J lost 7 bases, and 9 bases stayed unmatched. The germline CDR1 and CDR2 sequences are SEHNR and FQNEAQ (reference sequence). As DNA, the CDR3 is TGTGCCAGCAGCTTAGGGGTAGCGGGAGGGCCGGGGAATGAGCAGTTCTTC. Its protein product is CASSLGVAGGPGNEQFF.

The genes are TRBV5-5 and TRBJ2-6; D is ambiguous. Trimming shortened V by 5 bases and J by 4 bases, and 4 bases separated the two germline ends. The CDR3 loop spans 12 amino acids. Germline V gives CDR1 SGHKS, CDR2 YYEKEE (reference sequence). Written as DNA, the CDR3 is TGTGCCAGCAGTCTCGGGGCCAACGTCCTGACTTTC. This sequence encodes CASSLGANVLTF.

V usage is TRBV6-5 and J usage is TRBJ1-1; 7 nucleotides align to TRBD1. The CDR3 is 15 amino acids. Germline CDR1 and CDR2: MNHEY and SVGAGI. V lost 7 bases, J lost 0 bases, and 8 bases stayed unmatched. In DNA form, the CDR3 reads TGTGCCAGCAAGCGCAGGGGGGCTATGAACACTGAAGCTTTCTTT. It codes for CASKRRGAMNTEAFF.

The chain uses TRBV19 and TRBJ2-1; 11 bases map to TRBD2. The CDR3 has 15 residues. CDR1 LNHDA and CDR2 SQIVND come from the germline V gene (reference sequence). The J segment lost 5 bases and the V segment lost 4 bases, leaving 4 bases of the junction unmatched. Here the CDR3 reads CASSKGTSGNNEQFF. DNA of the CDR3: TGTGCCAGTAGTAAAGGGACTAGCGGTAACAATGAGCAGTTCTTC.

The chain links TRBV5-1 to TRBJ1-3, with TRBD1 matching 7 bases. This CDR3 spans 18 amino acids. Germline-derived CDR1 and CDR2 are SGHRS and YFSETQ. Trimming at V came to 0 bases and at J to 0 bases, leaving 9 bases not matched to a gene. CDR3 residues: CASSLDMTGTLSGNTIYF. DNA of the CDR3: TGCGCCAGCAGCTTGGATATGACAGGGACGCTCTCTGGAAACACCATATATTTT.

The V call is TRBV18, the J call TRBJ2-1, with 13 positions matching TRBD2. The length of the CDR3 is 17 residues. V shed 3 bases and J 8 bases; nucleotides not matched to a gene: 10. Germline CDR1 is KGHSH and CDR2 is LQKENI. The DNA for the CDR3 is TGTGCCAGCTCACCGCTCGGACTAGCGGGAGCTTCGTATGAGCAGTTCTTC. It codes for CASSPLGLAGASYEQFF.

This clone came up a few times. The rearrangement uses TRBV5-1 and TRBJ2-5; D might be TRBD1 (5 bases). The DNA end favors TRBJ2-7, so the J call may be wrong. The V gene's germline CDR1 is SGHRS and CDR2 YFSETQ. This CDR3 is 14 amino acids long. CDR3 nucleotides: TGCGCCAGCAGCTTAATAGGGGAATCCTACGAGCAGTACTTC. Its protein is CASSLIGESYEQYF.

This chain joins TRBV6-1 and TRBJ2-7; D is possibly TRBD2 (6 bases). Trimming pared 7 bases from V and 7 bases from J, leaving 20 bases between. CDR3 length equals 14 residues. Looked up from germline, CDR1 is MNHNS and CDR2 is SASEGT. The CDR3 region is CASNSQEGVGEQYF. Here the CDR3 DNA reads TGTGCCAGCAACTCCCAGGAGGGAGTAGGTGAGCAGTACTTC.

The V and J genes are TRBV5-8 and TRBJ2-3; 10 bases are shared with TRBD1. Germline V gene sequence: CDR1 SGHTS, CDR2 YDEGEE. The CDR3 has 15 residues. V was pared by 4 bases and J by 0 bases, with 2 bases of the junction left unmatched. CDR3: CASSAGQGSTDTQYF. The CDR3 DNA reads TGTGCCAGCAGCGCGGGACAGGGGAGCACAGATACGCAGTATTTT.

The rearrangement joins TRBV12-5 to TRBJ2-5; 13 bases map to TRBD2. Losses at the gene ends were 6 bases for V and 5 bases for J; bases not matched to a gene: 6. The CDR3 is made up of 15 amino acids. Germline V CDR1 and CDR2: LGHNT, FRNRAP. In DNA form, the CDR3 reads TGTGCTAGTGGACGTGGGACTAGCGGGGACGAGACCCAGTACTTC. It codes for CASGRGTSGDETQYF.

This clone was counted a few times. This chain connects TRBV10-3 to TRBJ2-3; D is perhaps TRBD1 (5 bases). Germline V CDR1 and CDR2: ENHRY, SYGVKD. V lost 0 bases and J lost 0, with 13 bases in between. The CDR3 covers 17 residues. The CDR3 reads CAISESQGQGSTDTQYF. CDR3 bases: TGTGCCATCAGTGAGTCCCAAGGGCAGGGTAGCACAGATACGCAGTATTTT.

This rearrangement joins TRBV5-1 to TRBJ2-1; 11 nucleotides match TRBD2. After removal of 5 bases from V and 2 bases from J, the junction contained 9 bases not matched to a gene. This CDR3 is built from 17 residues. Germline CDR1 is SGHRS and CDR2 is YFSETQ. DNA for the CDR3: TGCGCCAGCAGTTACTCCCCACTAGCGGGGGCCTACAATGAGCAGTTCTTC. Translation gives CASSYSPLAGAYNEQFF.

This clone was counted only a few times. The J gene is TRBJ1-4, the V gene TRBV30; 9 nucleotides agree with TRBD1. This CDR3 has 13 amino acids. The germline gives CDR1 GTSNPN, CDR2 SVGIG (reference sequence). Losses at the gene ends were 4 bases for V and 5 bases for J; bases not matched to a gene: 2. In nucleotides, the CDR3 is TGTGCCTGGACCGGGACAGGGAATGAAAAACTGTTTTTT. Translation gives CAWTGTGNEKLFF.

This clone has just a few counts. As DNA, the CDR3 is TGTGCCAGCAGCTTAGAACGACTAGCGGGTAGCTACGAGCAGTACTTC. Amino acid sequence: CASSLERLAGSYEQYF. V usage is TRBV5-6 and J usage is TRBJ2-7; 10 bases line up with TRBD2. The J segment lost 3 bases and the V segment lost 2 bases, leaving 8 bases of the junction unmatched. The CDR3 loop spans 16 amino acids. Germline V gene lookup returns CDR1 SGHDT and CDR2 YYEEEE.

The chain couples TRBV2 to TRBJ2-3; 8 bases map to TRBD2. The trim removed 7 bases at V and 2 bases at J, leaving 5 bases unmatched. This CDR3 region has 14 residues. Germline CDR1 and CDR2: SNHLY and FYNNEI. CDR3 sequence: CASNVAGLTDTQYF. CDR3 coding DNA: TGTGCCAGCAATGTAGCGGGACTCACAGATACGCAGTATTTT.

The chain recombines TRBV5-6 with TRBJ2-1, with 13 positions matching TRBD2. Trimming at V came to 3 bases and at J to 1 base, leaving 4 bases not matched to a gene. Germline V lookup: CDR1 SGHDT, CDR2 YYEEEE. There are 17 residues in the CDR3. The CDR3 DNA sequence: TGTGCCAGCAGCTGGGGGACTAGCGGGATTTCCTACAATGAGCAGTTCTTC. Encoded protein: CASSWGTSGISYNEQFF.

This rearrangement joins TRBV6-1 to TRBJ2-5, with TRBD2 as a possible D gene (5 bases). CDR1 and CDR2 from the germline V gene are MNHNS and SASEGT. The CDR3 runs to 14 residues. V dropped 4 bases and J dropped 5 bases, with 14 bases sitting between them. The CDR3 loop reads CASSVARAWETQYF. The CDR3 nucleotides are TGTGCCAGCAGTGTAGCGAGGGCTTGGGAGACCCAGTACTTC.

The table lists this clone with a few counts. V usage is TRBV29-1 and J usage is TRBJ2-5; 7 bases match TRBD1. Germline-derived CDR1 and CDR2 are SQVTM and ANQGSEA. V gave up 7 bases and J gave up 1 base; unmatched junction bases: 3. The CDR3 is 12 residues long. The DNA of the CDR3 is TGCAGCGGGGGACAGCGCCAAGAGACCCAGTACTTC. Protein sequence: CSGGQRQETQYF.

This sequence joins TRBV9 and TRBJ2-3; TRBD1 might be the D (6 bases). Trimming took off 3 bases at V and 1 base at J, with 12 bases between the two ends. This CDR3 spans 15 amino acids. From germline, CDR1 is SGDLS and CDR2 YYNGEE. The CDR3 DNA is TGTGCCAGCAGCGGAGGGGGATACGGCACAGATACGCAGTATTTT. It yields the protein CASSGGGYGTDTQYF.

Only one count was recorded for this clone. The chain carries TRBV9 and TRBJ2-7; weak D call: TRBD2 (5 bases). The CDR3 runs 13 residues. The germline V gene has CDR1 SGDLS and CDR2 YYNGEE. Trimming stripped 3 bases from V and 5 bases from J, with 12 bases between. The CDR3 DNA reads TGTGCCAGCAGCGACGAGCAAGCGGACGAGCAGTACTTC. Translating gives CASSDEQADEQYF.

The J gene is TRBJ1-2, the V gene TRBV5-5, with D possibly TRBD1 on 5 matching bases. The V end was cut by 5 bases, the J end by 6 bases, with 20 bases between. This CDR3 has 15 amino acids. Germline CDR1 is SGHKS and CDR2 is YYEKEE (reference sequence). The CDR3 DNA is TGTGCCAGCAGTTTACGGAGTGGGGGGATCCATGGCTACACCTTC. Protein: CASSLRSGGIHGYTF. Filled out from reference TRBV5-5 and TRBJ1-2, the complete variable domain reads DAGVTQSPTHLIKTRGQQVTLRCSPISGHKSVSWYQQVLGQGPQFIFQYYEKEERGRGNFPDRFSARQFPNYSSELNVNALLLGDSALYLCASSLRSGGIHGYTFGSGTRLTVV.

In its sample, this clone was seen a few times. V and J are TRBV5-6 and TRBJ2-5, with TRBD1 matching 8 bases. After removal of 7 bases from V and 1 base from J, the junction contained 3 bases not matched to a gene. The germline CDR1 and CDR2 sequences are SGHDT and YYEEEE. This CDR3 has 13 residues. CDR3 protein: CASQGTGQETQYF. The CDR3 DNA sequence: TGTGCCAGCCAAGGGACAGGCCAAGAGACCCAGTACTTC.

In this sample, this clone turned up a few times. The chain has TRBV29-1 and TRBJ2-7; 9 nucleotides line up with TRBD1. Per the germline V gene, CDR1 is SQVTM and CDR2 is ANQGSEA. V lost 7 bases, J lost 2 bases, and 9 bases stayed unmatched. The CDR3 runs 14 residues. The CDR3 spells CSARMGQGPYEQYF. In DNA form, the CDR3 reads TGCAGCGCTCGGATGGGACAGGGACCCTACGAGCAGTACTTC.

The chain links TRBV5-6 to TRBJ2-7, with 9 bases that match TRBD2. V lost 0 bases to trimming and J lost 2 bases; unmatched junction nucleotides: 3. CDR1 and CDR2 (germline): SGHDT, YYEEEE. This CDR3 contains 15 residues. As DNA, the CDR3 is TGTGCCAGCAGCTTGGGTCCTAGCGGGGCCTACGAGCAGTACTTC. Protein sequence: CASSLGPSGAYEQYF.

This clone was counted a few times. In nucleotides, the CDR3 is TGTGCCAGCAGTTTGGTCCTGACAGGGTTATTCTCCTATAATTCACCCCTCCACTTT. As protein: CASSLVLTGLFSYNSPLHF. The rearrangement uses TRBV28 and TRBJ1-6; 7 nucleotides match TRBD1. Germline V gives CDR1 MDHEN, CDR2 SYDVKM. The CDR3 extends over 19 amino acids. Losses at the gene ends were 3 bases for V and 0 bases for J; bases not matched to a gene: 11.

Only one count was recorded for this clone. The gene calls are TRBV7-8 and TRBJ1-4, with a weak D call TRBD1 (5 bases). The CDR3 length is 15 residues. The V and J ends lost 6 bases and 5 bases respectively, with 16 bases between them. Germline V lookup: CDR1 SGHVS, CDR2 FQNEAQ. The CDR3 loop reads CASSVRGQGNEKLFF. CDR3 nucleotides: TGTGCCAGCAGTGTGAGAGGTCAGGGCAATGAAAAACTGTTTTTT.

This clone was counted only a few times. This chain links TRBV7-9 with TRBJ2-7; weak D call: TRBD1 (5 bases). V lost 6 bases to trimming and J lost 4 bases, with 25 bases between them. The CDR3 is 17 residues long. CDR1 is SEHNR and CDR2 is FQNEAQ in the germline V gene (reference sequence). The CDR3 reads CASSLPRGQSSRYEQYF. The CDR3, as DNA: TGTGCCAGCAGTTTACCTCGTGGACAAAGCTCTCGTTACGAGCAGTACTTC.

On this clone: Other DNA sequences in this sample translate to the same CDR3. The V and J genes are TRBV6-6 and TRBJ1-1; D perhaps matches TRBD1 (5 bases). Trimming pared 0 bases from V and 1 base from J, leaving 6 bases between. This CDR3 spans 14 amino acids. Per germline, CDR1 MNHNY and CDR2 SVGAGI (reference sequence). CDR3 DNA sequence: TGTGCCAGCAGTTACTCCGGGGGGAACACTGAAGCTTTCTTT. Translated: CASSYSGGNTEAFF.